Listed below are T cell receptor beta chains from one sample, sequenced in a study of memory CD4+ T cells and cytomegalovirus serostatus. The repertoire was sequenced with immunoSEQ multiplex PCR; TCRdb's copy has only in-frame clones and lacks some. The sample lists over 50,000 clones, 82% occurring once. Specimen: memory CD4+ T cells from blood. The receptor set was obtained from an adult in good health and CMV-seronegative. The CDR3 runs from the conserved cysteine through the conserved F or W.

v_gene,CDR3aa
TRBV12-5,CASGLLQGGETQYF
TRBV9,CASSPGDEQYF
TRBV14,CASSQAGRGTGGNQPQHF
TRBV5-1,CASSLDRGPGELFF
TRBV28,CASSSLGTSGGYEQYF
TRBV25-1,CASSENSSPRGPNQPQHF
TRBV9,CASSVTGGVQNGYTF
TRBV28,CASSAGGAGSTDTQYF
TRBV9,CASSASTGFRYNEQFF
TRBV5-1,CASSLASQGAYEQYF
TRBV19,CASRGGGNSNQPQHF
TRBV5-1,CASSLGGSNQPQHF
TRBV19,CASSSGQGGSYEQYF
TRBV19,CASSLYSGNTDTQYF
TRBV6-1,CASSDTLIGYEQYF
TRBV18,CASSPGNEKLFF
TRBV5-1,CASSSPGLALFF
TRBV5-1,CASSAGPSYEQYF
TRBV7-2,CASSLGGGYTF
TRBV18,CASSPGQGHNEQFF
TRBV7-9,CASSLASGVTYEQYF
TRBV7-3,CASSSWIGGTEAFF
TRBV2,CASSDQWNTEAFF
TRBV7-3,CASSSPSVSYNEQFF
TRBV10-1,CASRIGGGIGGNTIYF
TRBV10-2,CASSELQGRTEAFF
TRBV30,CAWSRDRPYEQYF
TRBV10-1,CASNLKPGQSSYEQYF
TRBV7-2,CASSLGGQRLWYEQYF
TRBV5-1,CATSWARGGPDTQYF
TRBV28,CASSFSGANVLTF
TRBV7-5,CVRSPPGYSQAYEQYF
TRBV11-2,CASSRGLAGRSSYNEQFF
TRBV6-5,CASSNRGGNQPQHF
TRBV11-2,CASSLGEGEAFF
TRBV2,CASSDPTGSNYGYTF
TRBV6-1,CASSEIRGRQPQHF
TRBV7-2,CASSLAERPRSYEQYF
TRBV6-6,CASIPGQSSYNSPLHF
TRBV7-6,CASSLSPTGTYEQYF
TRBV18,CASSGQRGQETQYF
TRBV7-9,CASSFLGGRTSYEQYF
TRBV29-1,CSVEDQGGGYTF
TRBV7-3,CASSLNPLTGELFF
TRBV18,CASSPGLGGSGGSDTQYF
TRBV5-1,CASSPDRGQYF
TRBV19,CASSIAVGVGGEKLFF
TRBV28,CASHGRVDQPQHF
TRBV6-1,CASSEAPGTGHYEQYF
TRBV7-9,CASSSGQGAAKNIQYF
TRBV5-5,CASSLTLGQGTNYGYTF
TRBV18,CASSDSVIYEQYF
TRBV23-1,CAHGRPLHF